Listed below are T cell receptor beta chains from one sample, sequenced in a study of human T cells and chemical hapten exposure. MiXCR, run by TCRdb on the RACE reads, gives a single entry per CDR3 protein. Here the sample spans approximately 370,000 distinct CDR3 sequences, about 5% being singletons. The input for sequencing was whole blood, taken in connection with sensitization to the hapten diphenylcyclopropenone (DPC). These receptors all stem from a woman between 18 and 29 years old with alopecia areata. Some clones in this sample may be carry-over from other donors' samples. Both conserved end residues are part of each CDR3. A D gene is named only where the DNA matches it firmly. The size field is filled for only some rows; it gives once, few, many or a size class.

d_call: TRBD2; clone_size: many; v_call: TRBV28; j_call: TRBJ2-7; cdr3_nt: TGTGCCAGCAATCGGGGACTAGCTGAAGAGCAGTACTTC; cdr3_aa: CASNRGLAEEQYF
d_call: NA; clone_size: many; v_call: TRBV10-3; j_call: TRBJ2-3; cdr3_nt: TGTGCCATCAGTGAGTCCAGGACAACCAGCACAGATACGCAGTATTTT; cdr3_aa: CAISESRTTSTDTQYF
d_call: NA; clone_size: few; v_call: TRBV5-8; j_call: TRBJ2-5; cdr3_nt: TGTGCCAGCAGTGGGGGAGAGCAAGAGACCCAGTACTTC; cdr3_aa: CASSGGEQETQYF
d_call: NA; clone_size: many; v_call: TRBV20-1; j_call: TRBJ1-6; cdr3_nt: TGCAGTGCTAGAGGCCGCGACGCGCTTAATTCACCCCTCCACTTT; cdr3_aa: CSARGRDALNSPLHF
d_call: NA; clone_size: few; v_call: TRBV5-6; j_call: TRBJ2-3; cdr3_nt: TGTGCCAGCAGCTTCGGGACAACTAGCACAGATACGCAGTATTTT; cdr3_aa: CASSFGTTSTDTQYF
d_call: NA; clone_size: NA; v_call: TRBV5-6; j_call: TRBJ2-2; cdr3_nt: TGTGCCAGCAGCGGATACCGGGACACAAACACCGGGGAGCTGTTTTTT; cdr3_aa: CASSGYRDTNTGELFF
d_call: NA; clone_size: few; v_call: TRBV5-5; j_call: TRBJ2-3; cdr3_nt: TGTGCCAGCAGCTTTTACCGGACAGCTATAACAGATACGCAGTATTTT; cdr3_aa: CASSFYRTAITDTQYF
d_call: TRBD1; clone_size: many; v_call: TRBV18; j_call: TRBJ2-1; cdr3_nt: TGTGCCAGCTCACTATCCGGTACAGGGGGTAGTGAGCAGTTCTTC; cdr3_aa: CASSLSGTGGSEQFF
d_call: TRBD1; clone_size: few; v_call: TRBV24-1; j_call: TRBJ2-6; cdr3_nt: TGTGCCACCAGTGAGCCGACAGGGATCGGGGCCAACGTCCTGACTTTC; cdr3_aa: CATSEPTGIGANVLTF
d_call: TRBD1; clone_size: NA; v_call: TRBV3-1; j_call: TRBJ2-7; cdr3_nt: TGTGCCAGCAGCCCAGGGACAGCCTGGACTTACGAGCAGTACTTC; cdr3_aa: CASSPGTAWTYEQYF
d_call: NA; clone_size: few; v_call: TRBV18; j_call: TRBJ2-3; cdr3_nt: TGTGCCAGCTCACCACCGTCTGGGAGATCAGATACGCAGTATTTT; cdr3_aa: CASSPPSGRSDTQYF
d_call: NA; clone_size: few; v_call: TRBV3-1; j_call: TRBJ2-5; cdr3_nt: TGTGCCAGCAGAACCTTAGAGACCCAGTACTTC; cdr3_aa: CASRTLETQYF
d_call: NA; clone_size: many; v_call: TRBV25-1; j_call: TRBJ1-6; cdr3_nt: TGTGCCAGCAGTGTAATGACTTCACCCCTCCACTTT; cdr3_aa: CASSVMTSPLHF
d_call: TRBD1; clone_size: NA; v_call: TRBV14; j_call: TRBJ1-1; cdr3_nt: TGTGCCAGCGGGACAGTGATGAACACTGAAGCTTTCTTT; cdr3_aa: CASGTVMNTEAFF
d_call: NA; clone_size: few; v_call: TRBV5-4; j_call: TRBJ1-3; cdr3_nt: TGTGCCAGCAGCTTGGAGGAGATCTCTGGAAACACCATATATTTT; cdr3_aa: CASSLEEISGNTIYF
d_call: NA; clone_size: many; v_call: TRBV7-8; j_call: TRBJ1-1; cdr3_nt: TGTGCCAGCAGCTTAGGCCTGCTCACTGAAGCTTTCTTT; cdr3_aa: CASSLGLLTEAFF
d_call: NA; clone_size: few; v_call: TRBV7-9; j_call: TRBJ1-4; cdr3_nt: TGTGCCAGCAGCTTAGCCCTACAGGGATCTAATGAAAAACTGTTTTTT; cdr3_aa: CASSLALQGSNEKLFF
d_call: TRBD2; clone_size: NA; v_call: TRBV6-6; j_call: TRBJ2-1; cdr3_nt: TGTGCCAGCACCTTACTAGCGGGGGGTCCCAATGAGCAGTTCTTC; cdr3_aa: CASTLLAGGPNEQFF
d_call: NA; clone_size: many; v_call: TRBV7-3; j_call: TRBJ1-5; cdr3_nt: TGTGCCAGCAGCTTAGGGGAGGGGCAGCCCCAGCATTTT; cdr3_aa: CASSLGEGQPQHF
d_call: NA; clone_size: NA; v_call: TRBV7-2; j_call: TRBJ1-2; cdr3_nt: TGTGCCAGCAGCATAGACGGATGGGACTATGGCTACACCTTC; cdr3_aa: CASSIDGWDYGYTF
d_call: NA; clone_size: many; v_call: TRBV29-1; j_call: TRBJ1-5; cdr3_nt: TGCAGCGTTGAAACCGGCAATCAGCCCCAGCATTTT; cdr3_aa: CSVETGNQPQHF
d_call: TRBD2; clone_size: many; v_call: TRBV20-1; j_call: TRBJ2-1; cdr3_nt: TGCAGTGCTAGGGGACTAGCGGGGGCCACTCACAATGAGCAGTTCTTC; cdr3_aa: CSARGLAGATHNEQFF
d_call: TRBD2; clone_size: NA; v_call: TRBV4-3; j_call: TRBJ2-7; cdr3_nt: TGCGCCAGCAGCCACTATAGCGGGGACGAGCAGTACTTC; cdr3_aa: CASSHYSGDEQYF
d_call: NA; clone_size: many; v_call: TRBV7-8; j_call: TRBJ2-3; cdr3_nt: TGTGCCAGCAGCGATGGGACGGGAGCAGATACGCAGTATTTT; cdr3_aa: CASSDGTGADTQYF
d_call: NA; clone_size: few; v_call: TRBV7-2; j_call: TRBJ2-3; cdr3_nt: TGTGCCACCCAGGGGGGGGGGGCGACAGATACGCAGTATTTT; cdr3_aa: CATQGGGATDTQYF
d_call: NA; clone_size: NA; v_call: TRBV15; j_call: TRBJ2-4; cdr3_nt: TGTGCCACCAGCAGAGAGGGCAGCCTAGCTAAAAACATTCAGTACTTC; cdr3_aa: CATSREGSLAKNIQYF
d_call: TRBD1; clone_size: many; v_call: TRBV4-2; j_call: TRBJ1-6; cdr3_nt: TGTGCCAGCAGCCAGGACAGGGATGGTTCACCCCTCCACTTT; cdr3_aa: CASSQDRDGSPLHF
d_call: TRBD1; clone_size: NA; v_call: TRBV7-8; j_call: TRBJ1-6; cdr3_nt: TGTGCCAGCAGCTCAGAAGACAGGGGCTATAGCTCCTATAATTCACCCCTCCACTTT; cdr3_aa: CASSSEDRGYSSYNSPLHF
d_call: TRBD1; clone_size: many; v_call: TRBV11-2; j_call: TRBJ2-3; cdr3_nt: TGTGCCAGCAGCCGCCCCGGGACAGGGGGGGGAGATACGCAGTATTTT; cdr3_aa: CASSRPGTGGGDTQYF
d_call: TRBD1; clone_size: NA; v_call: TRBV2; j_call: TRBJ2-1; cdr3_nt: TGTGCCAGCATCCCGACAGGGGGAGTCGATGAGCAGTTCTTC; cdr3_aa: CASIPTGGVDEQFF
d_call: NA; clone_size: NA; v_call: TRBV7-2; j_call: TRBJ1-5; cdr3_nt: TGTGCCAGCAGCTACCGACAGGCCCCCAATCAGCCCCAGCATTTT; cdr3_aa: CASSYRQAPNQPQHF
d_call: NA; clone_size: many; v_call: TRBV5-6; j_call: TRBJ1-2; cdr3_nt: TGTGCCAGCAGCTTACCCCCGGACAGCGCTCCACTTTATGGCTACACCTTC; cdr3_aa: CASSLPPDSAPLYGYTF
d_call: NA; clone_size: many; v_call: TRBV27; j_call: TRBJ1-5; cdr3_nt: TGTGCCAGCAGTCCACCGGGACATAGCAATCAGCCCCAGCATTTT; cdr3_aa: CASSPPGHSNQPQHF
d_call: NA; clone_size: many; v_call: TRBV6-6; j_call: TRBJ2-7; cdr3_nt: TGTGCCAGCAGTTACGACAGCTACGAGCAGTACTTC; cdr3_aa: CASSYDSYEQYF
d_call: NA; clone_size: many; v_call: TRBV6-4; j_call: TRBJ2-3; cdr3_nt: TGTGCCAGCAGTGTTGATGAGGCAGATACGCAGTATTTT; cdr3_aa: CASSVDEADTQYF
d_call: NA; clone_size: many; v_call: TRBV29-1; j_call: TRBJ2-1; cdr3_nt: TGCAGCGTTGAATCCTGGCAGAACAATGAGCAGTTCTTC; cdr3_aa: CSVESWQNNEQFF
d_call: TRBD1; clone_size: many; v_call: TRBV29-1; j_call: TRBJ1-1; cdr3_nt: TGCAGCGTAACAGGGGGCAGGGACACTGAAGCTTTCTTT; cdr3_aa: CSVTGGRDTEAFF